These 7 T cell receptor beta chains originate from one sample sequenced in a study of T cells in Graves' hyperthyroidism and ophthalmopathy. Template material for amplifying TCR beta CDR3 regions consisted of RNA transcripts. When the TCR CDR3 underwent first-round RT-PCR, the HTBI primer set was used. TCRdb passed the multiplex PCR reads through MiXCR, listing each CDR3 protein once. The data hold approximately 530,000 distinct CDR3 sequences, with about 20% observed a single time. The specimen was blood. These receptors were collected from a man aged 35 to 55 with Graves' ophthalmopathy.

There are a few counts of this clonotype. V is TRBV3-1 and J is TRBJ2-1; TRBD1 matches at 7 bases. V was pared by 3 bases and J by 2 bases, with 7 bases of the junction left unmatched. The CDR3 totals 16 residues. The germline V gene has CDR1 LGHDT and CDR2 YNNKEL (reference sequence). CDR3 in amino acids: CASSHDPGGTYNEQFF. CDR3 coding DNA: TGTGCCAGCAGCCACGACCCAGGGGGAACCTACAATGAGCAGTTCTTC.

This clonotype was seen only a few times. CDR3 in amino acids: CASSHRDRGQFF. In nucleotides, the CDR3 is TGTGCCAGCAGCCACAGGGACAGGGGGCAGTTCTTC. The chain recombines TRBV7-9 with TRBJ2-1; 10 nucleotides agree with TRBD1. V gave up 5 bases and J gave up 12 bases; unmatched junction bases: 4. Germline CDR1 and CDR2: SEHNR and FQNEAQ (reference sequence). The CDR3 is 12 residues long.

This clonotype was found many times. The gene calls are TRBV2 and TRBJ2-2; tentative D call: TRBD1 (6 bases). Trimming left V 6 bases short and J 4 bases short, with 15 bases between. The CDR3 runs to 15 residues. Germline CDR1 and CDR2: SNHLY and FYNNEI. The CDR3, as DNA: TGTGCCAGCAGACTCCCCGGGACATCCACCGGGGAGCTGTTTTTT. It encodes CASRLPGTSTGELFF. Full variable domain (rest looked up from reference TRBV2 and TRBJ2-2): EPEVTQTPSHQVTQMGQEVILRCVPISNHLYFYWYRQILGQKVEFLVSFYNNEISEKSEIFDDQFSVERPDGSNFTLKIRSTKLEDSAMYFCASRLPGTSTGELFFGEGSRLTVL.

With regard to this clonotype: One end of the junction does not line up with germline, which may come from a read error. The chain carries TRBV24-1 and TRBJ2-3; 9 bases line up with TRBD1. This CDR3 has 15 residues. Germline CDR1 is KGHDR and CDR2 is SFDVKD. As DNA, the CDR3 is TGTGCCACCAGTGACCCGGGACAGGGAACAGGTACGCAGTATTTT. Translation gives CATSDPGQGTGTQYF.

The genes are TRBV6-1 and TRBJ2-1; 11 nucleotides align to TRBD2. The CDR3 runs to 14 residues. Germline lookup yields CDR1 MNHNS and CDR2 SASEGT. The junction had 4 bases not matched to a gene; V was cut back by 6 bases and J by 6 bases. The CDR3 nucleotides are TGTGCCAGCAGGACTAGCGGGGCCCTCAATGAGCAGTTCTTC. It is translated as CASRTSGALNEQFF.

V and J are TRBV7-6 and TRBJ2-7; 9 nucleotides match TRBD1. Germline loops: CDR1 SGHVS, CDR2 FNYEAQ. The CDR3 totals 15 residues. V was pared by 5 bases and J by 2 bases, with 7 bases of the junction left unmatched. This CDR3 is CASSPQRQGAYEQYF. CDR3 bases: TGTGCCAGCAGCCCCCAGAGACAGGGGGCCTACGAGCAGTACTTC.

There are many counts of this clonotype. This chain connects TRBV11-2 to TRBJ1-1; no definite D call. Trimming pared 5 bases from V and 1 base from J, leaving 11 bases between. From germline, CDR1 is SGHAT and CDR2 FQNNGV. This CDR3 has 14 residues. CDR3 protein: CASSQDGPNTEAFF. The DNA for the CDR3 is TGTGCCAGCAGCCAAGACGGACCGAACACTGAAGCTTTCTTT.